The rows below give T cell receptor beta chains drawn from one sample of a study of T cells in tumors after PD-1 blockade. Sequencing was performed with immunoSEQ multiplex PCR; in TCRdb, only in-frame clones are kept and a portion is missing. Of about 33,000 clones in the sample, just under 80% were seen once. The sample consisted of PBMCs, taken before anti-PD-1 treatment. These TCRs come from a human donor with basal cell carcinoma. The CDR3 runs from the conserved cysteine through the conserved F or W. A D gene is named only where the DNA matches it firmly. The size of a clone is reported for some rows only, either as once, few or many, or as a class for expanded clones.

CDR3: CASSLGELRGGETQYF
DNA: TGTGCCAGCAGTTTAGGCGAGCTTCGGGGAGGAGAGACCCAGTACTTC
V: TRBV28
D: NA
J: TRBJ2-5
size: NA

CDR3: CASSRQITDTQYF
DNA: TGCGCCAGCAGCCGACAAATCACAGATACGCAGTATTTT
V: TRBV4-3
D: NA
J: TRBJ2-3
size: once

CDR3: CASTQGGENTEAFF
DNA: TGTGCCAGCACACAGGGGGGGGAGAACACTGAAGCTTTCTTT
V: TRBV3-1/TRBV3-2
D: TRBD1
J: TRBJ1-1
size: NA

CDR3: CASSTTANQPQHF
DNA: TGTGCCAGTAGTACCACGGCAAATCAGCCCCAGCATTTT
V: TRBV19
D: NA
J: TRBJ1-5
size: NA

CDR3: CASSLGSAGNEQFF
DNA: TGTGCCAGCAGCCTCGGCTCGGCAGGCAATGAGCAGTTCTTC
V: TRBV7-3
D: NA
J: TRBJ2-1
size: NA

CDR3: CAWSVNRGGVGYTF
DNA: TGTGCCTGGAGTGTAAACAGGGGAGGCGTCGGCTACACCTTC
V: TRBV30
D: TRBD1
J: TRBJ1-2
size: NA

CDR3: CASSFVRGGRSEQFF
DNA: TGTGCCAGCAGCTTTGTACGGGGGGGACGGTCTGAGCAGTTCTTC
V: TRBV5-4
D: TRBD2
J: TRBJ2-1
size: few

CDR3: CASSPEGATNEKLFF
DNA: TGCGCCAGCAGCCCTGAAGGGGCAACTAATGAAAAACTGTTTTTT
V: TRBV5-1
D: NA
J: TRBJ1-4
size: once

CDR3: CASSRQAGSGNTIYF
DNA: TGTGCCAGCAGTAGACAGGCTGGCTCTGGAAACACCATATATTTT
V: TRBV2
D: NA
J: TRBJ1-3
size: NA

CDR3: CASSLGVYGYTF
DNA: TGTGCCAGCAGCTTGGGAGTATATGGCTACACCTTC
V: TRBV2
D: NA
J: TRBJ1-2
size: NA

CDR3: CSASRGTYEQYF
DNA: TGCAGTGCTAGTCGGGGGACTTACGAGCAGTACTTC
V: TRBV20-1
D: NA
J: TRBJ2-7
size: NA

CDR3: CASSEAGINSPLHF
DNA: TGTGCCAGCAGTGAAGCAGGGATCAATTCACCCCTCCACTTT
V: TRBV6-1
D: NA
J: TRBJ1-6
size: NA

CDR3: CASSSGRGSGGADTQYF
DNA: TGTGCCAGCAGCTCTGGACGGGGTAGCGGGGGGGCAGATACGCAGTATTTT
V: TRBV7-9
D: TRBD2
J: TRBJ2-3
size: NA

CDR3: CASSRDRGTEAFF
DNA: TGTGCCAGTAGTCGGGACAGGGGCACTGAAGCTTTCTTT
V: TRBV19
D: TRBD1
J: TRBJ1-1
size: NA